The subject of this entry is one T cell receptor beta chain. Antigen unknown. The CDR3 totals 15 residues. V lost 7 bases and J 5 bases, leaving 23 bases between the germline ends. Germline assignment: CDR1 SQVTM and CDR2 ANQGSEA. This sample is part of a study of a mutant IDH1 vaccine in newly diagnosed glioma. Study summary: Initiation of the vaccine course occurred 4-6 weeks after radiotherapy alone, or alongside temozolomide cycles.

TCRdb's table, derived via immunoSEQ multiplex PCR, lists solely in-frame clones and lacks some. In the table there are about 43,000 clones, roughly 83% of which are singletons. Stated time point: week 23, last vaccination. Doses of 300 ug of mutant IDH1 20-mer peptide were given with topical imiquimod. Donors had new WHO grade 3 or 4 IDH1-mutant, ATRX-lost astrocytomas. The sample consisted of PBMCs, taken from a glioma patient whose treatment included an IDH1 peptide vaccine. The receptor comes from a woman under 30 with glioma. Some clones in this sample may be carry-over from other donors' samples. The V gene is TRBV29-1, the J gene TRBJ2-5; D could derive from TRBD1 or TRBD2 (5 bases each). For the CDR3, the DNA is TGCAGCGCCGACATCCGGGGACGAAGAGCGGAGACCCAGTACTTC. Protein: CSADIRGRRAETQYF.